A selection of T cell receptor beta chains follows, all from one sample in a study of T cells in Graves' hyperthyroidism and ophthalmopathy. TCRdb itself ran the multiplex PCR reads through MiXCR, one entry per CDR3 protein. The table lists hundreds of thousands of distinct CDR3 sequences, 14% of them singletons. The sequencing sample was made of blood. All receptors come from a woman in her fifties or sixties with Graves' ophthalmopathy. Both conserved end residues are part of each CDR3.

TRBV25-1	TRBJ1-1	CASSPGGVWMNTEAFF
TRBV11-3	TRBJ2-7	CASSLGNRDSPTYEQYF
TRBV20-1	TRBJ1-1	CSARGPWGNTEAFF
TRBV18	TRBJ1-4	CASSPPRTTNEKLFF
TRBV7-2	TRBJ1-3	CASSQFGTGIRGSGNTIYF
TRBV28	TRBJ1-5	CASTTAGGAVNQPQHF
TRBV12-3/TRBV12-4	TRBJ2-1	CASSPRLANIYNEQFF
TRBV2	TRBJ2-1	CASSESSGLYNEQFF
TRBV14	TRBJ2-3	CASSQDLLAGEGDTQYF
TRBV20-1	TRBJ1-5	CSALNERGNQPQHF
TRBV5-6	TRBJ2-1	CASSPFLAGGLRNEQFF
TRBV6-6	TRBJ2-7	CASSYSGGRSDEQYF
TRBV30	TRBJ1-1	CAWIPADRLDTEAFF
TRBV20-1	TRBJ2-5	CSALAGVGETQYF
TRBV7-9	TRBJ2-7	CASSVGQGDEQYF
TRBV19	TRBJ1-5	CASSTSGTGGFSNQPQHF
TRBV18	TRBJ1-2	CASSPKAGVRYGYTF
TRBV20-1	TRBJ2-1	CSAIQSGTGGNEQFF
TRBV29-1	TRBJ2-7	CSVEKGRGYEQYF
TRBV27	TRBJ2-7	CASSLSTDSYEQYF
TRBV7-8	TRBJ1-2	CASSLGTPVYGYTF
TRBV7-9	TRBJ1-2	CASSLGSGRGQPDGYTF
TRBV6-1	TRBJ2-5	CASGGEETQYF
TRBV4-3	TRBJ1-1	CASSQVHWDTEAFF
TRBV12-3/TRBV12-4	TRBJ1-6	CASSLFPRDSPLHF
TRBV7-9	TRBJ1-2	CASSTPGTGTIYGYTF
TRBV6-2/TRBV6-3	TRBJ2-3	CASSYSLGVKGTDTQYF
TRBV20-1	TRBJ1-6	CSGKQGVDSPLHF
TRBV3-1	TRBJ2-2	CASSQDLVGGSTGELFF
TRBV30	TRBJ2-5	CAWSTSDRVPQETQYF
TRBV7-8	TRBJ1-1	CASSFSVADDTEAFF
TRBV12-3/TRBV12-4	TRBJ1-5	CASSLLEGLGGQPQHF
TRBV18	TRBJ1-1	CASSIGQGFSTEAFF
TRBV11-2	TRBJ1-1	CASSLMYYREAFF
TRBV19	TRBJ2-5	CASSTGLPKETQYF
TRBV6-1	TRBJ2-4	CASSTPGVDIQYF
TRBV20-1	TRBJ2-2	CSARGRTINTGELFF